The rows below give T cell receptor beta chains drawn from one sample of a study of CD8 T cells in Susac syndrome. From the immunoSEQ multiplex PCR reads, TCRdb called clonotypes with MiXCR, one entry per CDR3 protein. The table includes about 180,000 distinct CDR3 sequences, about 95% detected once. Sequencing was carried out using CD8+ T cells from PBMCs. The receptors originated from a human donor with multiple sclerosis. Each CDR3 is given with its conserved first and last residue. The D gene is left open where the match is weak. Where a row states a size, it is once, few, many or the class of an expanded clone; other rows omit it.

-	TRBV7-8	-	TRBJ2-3	TGTGCCAGCAGCTTAAGTGAGGGGAGCTCCTATTTT	CASSLSEGSSYF
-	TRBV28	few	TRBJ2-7	TGTGCCAGCAGACCTAGCGCCTACGAGCAGTACTTC	CASRPSAYEQYF
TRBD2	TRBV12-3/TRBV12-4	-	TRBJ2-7	TGTGCCAGCAGTACTAGCGGGGGCACCTACGAGCAGTACTTC	CASSTSGGTYEQYF
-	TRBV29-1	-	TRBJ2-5	TGCAGCGTTGGGGGACCTCAAGAGACCCAGTACTTC	CSVGGPQETQYF
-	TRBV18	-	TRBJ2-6	TGTGCCAGCTCACCACCTCCCGGGGCCAACGTCCTGACTTTC	CASSPPPGANVLTF
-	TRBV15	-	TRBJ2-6	TGTGCCACCAGCAGAGATGCGTTACCCTCTGGGGCCAACGTCCTGACTTTC	CATSRDALPSGANVLTF
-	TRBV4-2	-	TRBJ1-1	TGTGCCAGCAGTTACGGAGCTGGCACTGAAGCTTTCTTT	CASSYGAGTEAFF
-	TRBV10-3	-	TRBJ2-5	TGTGCCATCAGTGAGTTGGGACCTTCACAAGAGACCCAGTACTTC	CAISELGPSQETQYF
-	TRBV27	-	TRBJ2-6	TGTGCCAGCAGCACAGGGATAGGGGCCAACGTCCTGACTTTC	CASSTGIGANVLTF
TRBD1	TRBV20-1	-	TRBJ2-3	TGCAGTGCTAGAGATTGGGGAGAGGGGGCGTTTTCAGATACGCAGTATTTT	CSARDWGEGAFSDTQYF
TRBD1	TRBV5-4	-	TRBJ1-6	TGTGCCAGCAGCTTGGGCAGGGGGCGTAATTCACCCCTCCACTTT	CASSLGRGRNSPLHF
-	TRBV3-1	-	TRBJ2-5	TGTGCCAGCAGCCCCGGACAGGGAGGGAGGGAGACCCAGTACTTC	CASSPGQGGRETQYF
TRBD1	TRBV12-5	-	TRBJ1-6	TGTGCTAGTGGCAGTGGGACAGGAGGATCACCCCTCCACTTT	CASGSGTGGSPLHF
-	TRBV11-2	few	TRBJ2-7	TGTGCCAGCAGCCTCCGGGGAACCTACGAGCAGTACTTC	CASSLRGTYEQYF
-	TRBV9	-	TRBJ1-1	TGTGCCAGCAGCGAGGGACAACCGAACACTGAAGCTTTCTTT	CASSEGQPNTEAFF
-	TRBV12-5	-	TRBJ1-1	TGTGCTAGTGGTTTGCGCCAGGGTCGTACTGAAGCTTTCTTT	CASGLRQGRTEAFF
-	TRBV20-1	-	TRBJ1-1	TGCAGTGCTAGAGATGACAGGCTATACACTGAAGCTTTCTTT	CSARDDRLYTEAFF
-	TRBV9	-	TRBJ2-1	TGTGCCAGCAGCGTATATGACGATTACAATGAGCAGTTCTTC	CASSVYDDYNEQFF
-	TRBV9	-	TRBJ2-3	TGTGCCAGTAGAGGAGACACAGATACGCAGTATTTT	CASRGDTDTQYF
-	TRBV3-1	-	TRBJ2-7	TGTGCCAGCAGCCCAAGCCCCTTGGCTAATAGCTCCTACGAGCAGTACTTC	CASSPSPLANSSYEQYF
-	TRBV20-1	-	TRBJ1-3	TGCAGTGCTAGGGGGTCGGGTGCGGGCGGAAACACCATATATTTT	CSARGSGAGGNTIYF
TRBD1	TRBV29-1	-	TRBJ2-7	TGCAGCGTTGTTTCCGGGGACAGAGCCTACGAGCAGTACTTC	CSVVSGDRAYEQYF
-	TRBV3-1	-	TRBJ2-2	TGTGCCAGCCAGAAGGGATCGAACACCGGGGAGCTGTTTTTT	CASQKGSNTGELFF
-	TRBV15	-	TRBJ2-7	TGTGCCACCAGCAGAGGTGGGTCCCCTGGAGAGCAGTACTTC	CATSRGGSPGEQYF
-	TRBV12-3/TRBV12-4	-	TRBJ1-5	TGTGCCAGCAGTTATCAGGGGAGGAGGCAGCCCCAGCATTTT	CASSYQGRRQPQHF
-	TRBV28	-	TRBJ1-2	TGTGCCAGCAGTGATGCCTTGGAGGGGGGCTACACCTTC	CASSDALEGGYTF
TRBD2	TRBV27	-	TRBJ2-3	TGTGCCAGCACCCGACTAGCATCTGGCGATACGCAGTATTTT	CASTRLASGDTQYF
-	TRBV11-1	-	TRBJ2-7	TGTGCCAGCAGCTCAATGAGGGGACGCTACGAGCAGTACTTC	CASSSMRGRYEQYF
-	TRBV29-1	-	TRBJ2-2	TGCAGCGTACTGGACTCCCGGGACACCGGGGAGCTGTTTTTT	CSVLDSRDTGELFF
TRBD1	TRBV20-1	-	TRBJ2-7	TGCAGTGCTAACGGACAGGGGGAGGTCGAGCAGTACTTC	CSANGQGEVEQYF
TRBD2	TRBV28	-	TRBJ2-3	TGTGCCAGCAGAGTTGCGGGAGTGGGCACAGATACGCAGTATTTT	CASRVAGVGTDTQYF
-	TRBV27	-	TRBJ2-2	TGTGCCAGCACCCACAGGCCCGGGGAGCTGTTTTTT	CASTHRPGELFF
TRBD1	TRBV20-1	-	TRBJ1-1	TGCAGTGCTAGAGATGTGAGGGGGCCGAGGACTGAAGCTTTCTTT	CSARDVRGPRTEAFF
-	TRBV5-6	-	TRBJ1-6	TGTGCCAGCAGCTTAGTCCTTGGGAATTCACCCCTCCACTTT	CASSLVLGNSPLHF
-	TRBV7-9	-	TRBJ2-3	TGTGCCAGCAGCTTCGGGACAACTAGCACAGATACGCAGTATTTT	CASSFGTTSTDTQYF